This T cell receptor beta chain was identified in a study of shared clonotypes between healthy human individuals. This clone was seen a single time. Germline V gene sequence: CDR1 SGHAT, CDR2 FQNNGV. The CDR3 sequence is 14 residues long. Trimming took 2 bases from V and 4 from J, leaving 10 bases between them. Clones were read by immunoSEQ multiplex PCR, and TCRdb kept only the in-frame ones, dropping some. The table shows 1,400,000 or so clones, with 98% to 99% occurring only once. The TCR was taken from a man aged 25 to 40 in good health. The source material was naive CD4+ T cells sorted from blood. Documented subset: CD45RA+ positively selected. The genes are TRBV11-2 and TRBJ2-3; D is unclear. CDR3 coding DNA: TGTGCCAGCAGCTTATCGGTGGGCCCAGATACGCAGTATTTT. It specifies CASSLSVGPDTQYF.